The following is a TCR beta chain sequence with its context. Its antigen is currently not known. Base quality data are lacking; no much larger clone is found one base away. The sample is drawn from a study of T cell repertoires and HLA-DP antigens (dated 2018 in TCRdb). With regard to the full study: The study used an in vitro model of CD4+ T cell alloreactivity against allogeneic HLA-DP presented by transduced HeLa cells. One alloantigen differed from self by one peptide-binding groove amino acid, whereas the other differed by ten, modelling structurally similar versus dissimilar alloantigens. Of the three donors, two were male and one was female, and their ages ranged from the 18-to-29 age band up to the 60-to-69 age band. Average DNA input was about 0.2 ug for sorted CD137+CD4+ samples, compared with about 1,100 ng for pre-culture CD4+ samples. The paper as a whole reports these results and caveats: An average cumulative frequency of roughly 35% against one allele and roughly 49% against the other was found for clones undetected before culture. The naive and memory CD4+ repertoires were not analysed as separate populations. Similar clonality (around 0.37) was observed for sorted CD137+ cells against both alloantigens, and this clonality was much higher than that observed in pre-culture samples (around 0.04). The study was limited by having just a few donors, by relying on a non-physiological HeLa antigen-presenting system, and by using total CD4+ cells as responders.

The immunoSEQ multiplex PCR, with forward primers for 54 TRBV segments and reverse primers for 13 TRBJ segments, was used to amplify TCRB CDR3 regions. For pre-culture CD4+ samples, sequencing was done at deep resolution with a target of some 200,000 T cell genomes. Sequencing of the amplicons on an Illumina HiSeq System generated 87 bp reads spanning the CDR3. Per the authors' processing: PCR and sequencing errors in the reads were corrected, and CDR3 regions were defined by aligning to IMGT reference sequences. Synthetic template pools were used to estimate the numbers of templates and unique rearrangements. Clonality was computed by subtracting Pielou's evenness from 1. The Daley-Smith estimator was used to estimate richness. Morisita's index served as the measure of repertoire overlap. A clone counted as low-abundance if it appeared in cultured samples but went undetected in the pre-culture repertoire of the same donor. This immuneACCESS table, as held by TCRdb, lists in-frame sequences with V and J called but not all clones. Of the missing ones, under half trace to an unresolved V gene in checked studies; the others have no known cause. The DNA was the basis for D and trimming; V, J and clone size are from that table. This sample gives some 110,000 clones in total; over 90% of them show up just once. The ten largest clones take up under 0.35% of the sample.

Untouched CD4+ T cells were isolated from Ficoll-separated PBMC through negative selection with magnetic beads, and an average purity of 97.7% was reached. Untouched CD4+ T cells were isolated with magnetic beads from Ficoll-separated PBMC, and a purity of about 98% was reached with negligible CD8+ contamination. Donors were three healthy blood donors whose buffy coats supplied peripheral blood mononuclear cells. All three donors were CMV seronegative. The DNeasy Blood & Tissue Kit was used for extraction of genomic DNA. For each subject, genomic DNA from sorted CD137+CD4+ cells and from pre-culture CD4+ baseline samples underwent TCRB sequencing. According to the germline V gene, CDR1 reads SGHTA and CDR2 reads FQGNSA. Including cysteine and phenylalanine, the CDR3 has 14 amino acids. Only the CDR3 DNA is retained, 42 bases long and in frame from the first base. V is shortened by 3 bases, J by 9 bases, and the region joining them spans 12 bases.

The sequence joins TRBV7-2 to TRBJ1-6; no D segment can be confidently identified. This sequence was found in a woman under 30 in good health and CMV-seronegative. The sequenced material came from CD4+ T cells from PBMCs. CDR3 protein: CASSLPVSSSPLHF. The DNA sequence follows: TGTGCCAGCAGCTTGCCGGTCTCTAGTTCACCCCTCCACTTT.